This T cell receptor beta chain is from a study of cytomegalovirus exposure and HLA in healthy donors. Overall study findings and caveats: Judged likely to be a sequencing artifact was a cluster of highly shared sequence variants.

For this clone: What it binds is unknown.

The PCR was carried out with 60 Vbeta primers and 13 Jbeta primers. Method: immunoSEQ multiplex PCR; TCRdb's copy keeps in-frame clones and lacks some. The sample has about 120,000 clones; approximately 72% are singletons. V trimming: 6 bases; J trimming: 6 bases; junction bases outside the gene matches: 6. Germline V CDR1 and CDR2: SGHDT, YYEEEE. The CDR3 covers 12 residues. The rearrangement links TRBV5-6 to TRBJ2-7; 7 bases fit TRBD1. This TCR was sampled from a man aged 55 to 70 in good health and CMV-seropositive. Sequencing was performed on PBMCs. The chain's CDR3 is CASTKNRGEQYF. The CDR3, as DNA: TGTGCCAGCACTAAGAACAGGGGCGAGCAGTACTTC.